The sample holds a few counts of the clone carrying this TCR beta chain. Its antigen remains unknown. This entry comes from a study of T-cell memory formation after mild COVID-19. Study-wide results and limits: Day 15 to 85 contracting clones showed balanced CD4/CD8; day 15 to 37 expanders favored CD4+. What remained unconfirmed was the SARS-CoV-2 specificity of second-wave clones peaking on day 37.

One entry per CDR3 protein results from TCRdb running MiXCR on the 5' RACE reads. The profile covers 350,000 or so distinct CDR3 sequences, with more than 20% appearing a single time and around a fifth taken by the ten largest. The ends were cut back, 1 base at V and 1 base at J, with 15 bases in the middle. This CDR3 has 17 residues. The germline V gene has CDR1 SGHVS and CDR2 FNYEAQ. Sequences were obtained from PBMCs or a T cell subset sorted from them (not recorded which). The receptor's source is a man aged 18 to 29 who had mild COVID-19 (a few samples of this study predate the infection). Cell type and time point are not known. This chain connects TRBV7-6 to TRBJ2-3; D possibly uses TRBD1 or TRBD2 (6 bases each). CDR3 in DNA: TGTGCCAGCAGCTTAGACCCCCGGGGGCGGGGCACAGATACGCAGTATTTT. Its protein product is CASSLDPRGRGTDTQYF.